This T cell receptor (beta chain) was retrieved from a study of T cells after yellow fever vaccination. This clonotype showed up just a few times. No antigen is known for it. V was shortened by 4 bases and J by 4 bases, with 12 bases between the two germline ends. This CDR3 is 14 amino acids long. In germline, CDR1 is ENHRY, CDR2 SYGVKD. MiXCR, run by TCRdb on the 5' RACE reads, gives a single entry per CDR3 protein. Among roughly 500,000 distinct CDR3 sequences listed, roughly 21% were seen once. Study findings and constraints: A limited proportion of clonotypes was detected within both the CD4 and CD8 compartments.

The sample in question was PBMCs, obtained 15 days after the yellow fever booster vaccination. V and J are TRBV10-3 and TRBJ2-3; tentative D call: TRBD2 (6 bases). The source is a man under 40 who received the YFV17D yellow fever vaccine. Here the CDR3 DNA reads TGTGCCATCAGTGGGGGGGACCTGGCAGATACGCAGTATTTT. Its protein is CAISGGDLADTQYF.